The text below deals with one T cell receptor beta chain. Patients in Seattle were enrolled during active infection, then followed longitudinally. This sample stems from a study of blood T cell repertoires in COVID-19. Study-wide context: Both acute and convalescent COVID-19 samples were obtained from the United States, Italy and Spain.

Authors' methods: Reference gene primer amplification in the assay estimated nucleated cell counts. Clones were read by immunoSEQ multiplex PCR, and TCRdb kept only the in-frame ones, dropping some. The V and J calls and clone size are taken from that table; D and trimming were inferred from the DNA. The data show approximately 200,000 clones, approximately 81% seen once. V lost 3 bases to trimming and J lost 3 bases, with 9 bases between them. The CDR3 sequence is 14 residues long. CDR1 is MDHEN and CDR2 is SYDVKM in the germline V gene. The sequenced sample was peripheral blood. This TCR was recovered from a person between 65 and 79 years old with COVID-19, enrolled during active disease. V and J are TRBV28 and TRBJ2-1; D unclear. CDR3 DNA: TGTGCCAGCAGTTTTAGCAGCCACTACAATGAGCAGTTCTTC. Its protein is CASSFSSHYNEQFF.